Below are 23 T cell receptor beta chains sequenced from a single sample in a study of T cells in Graves' hyperthyroidism and ophthalmopathy. RNA transcripts gave rise to amplified TCR beta CDR3 regions. Initially, a first-round RT-PCR of the TCR CDR3 employed the HTBI primer set. Via MiXCR, TCRdb re-called the multiplex PCR reads, giving one row per CDR3 protein. The sample shows 350,000 or so distinct CDR3 sequences, about a sixth of them seen only once. The sequencing sample was made of blood. All receptors come from a woman between 25 and 40 years old with Graves' hyperthyroidism that later progressed to Graves' ophthalmopathy.

This chain joins TRBV29-1 and TRBJ2-7; D possibly matches TRBD1 or TRBD2 (6 bases each). Per germline, CDR1 SQVTM and CDR2 ANQGSEA. V gave up 5 bases and J gave up 0 bases, with 11 bases separating them. The CDR3 length is 13 residues. For the CDR3, the DNA is TGCAGCGTTAGGGGGGACCTCTCCTACGAGCAGTACTTC. Encoded protein: CSVRGDLSYEQYF.

This clonotype was seen once. V usage is TRBV3-1 and J usage is TRBJ1-4, with a possible D match to TRBD1 (5 bases). The CDR3 contains 15 residues. Germline CDR1 and CDR2: LGHDT and YNNKEL (reference sequence). V gave up 1 base and J gave up 8 bases, with 14 bases separating them. CDR3 in amino acids: CASSQARGSLEKLFF. The CDR3 DNA is TGTGCCAGCAGCCAAGCCCGGGGGTCGTTAGAAAAACTGTTTTTT.

This clonotype came up many times. V and J are TRBV19 and TRBJ1-1; the D is unclear. Trimming cost V 1 base and J 1 base, with 4 bases left between them. From germline, CDR1 is LNHDA and CDR2 SQIVND (reference sequence). This CDR3 has 13 amino acids. CDR3 residues: CASSIAENTEAFF. CDR3 DNA sequence: TGTGCCAGTAGTATAGCAGAGAACACTGAAGCTTTCTTT.

This clonotype occurred many times. This sequence joins TRBV20-1 and TRBJ2-7; D uncertain. CDR3 length: 13 amino acids. Per the germline V gene, CDR1 is DFQATT and CDR2 is SNEGSKA (reference sequence). Trimming stripped 5 bases from V and 0 bases from J, with 11 bases between. CDR3: CSAHSPLSYEQYF. Here the CDR3 DNA reads TGCAGTGCTCATTCGCCGCTCTCCTACGAGCAGTACTTC.

As concerns this clonotype: A much larger clone differs by one base, so this may be a read error. The chain links TRBV6-2 or TRBV6-3 to TRBJ1-6, with 8 bases aligning to TRBD1. Germline V gene sequence: CDR1 MNHEY, CDR2 SVGEGT. The CDR3 runs 13 residues. This CDR3 reads CASGQGINSSLHF. The CDR3 nucleotides are TGTGCCAGCGGACAGGGCATTAATTCATCCCTCCACTTT.

In regard to this clonotype: Because the CDR3 is missing its conserved closing phenylalanine or tryptophan, this is likely a read error. The chain couples TRBV28 to TRBJ2-7; 9 bases agree with TRBD1. There are 13 residues in the CDR3. Unmatched junction bases numbered 3, after V lost 6 bases and J lost 3 bases. Germline CDR1 MDHEN, CDR2 SYDVKM. The CDR3 region is CASRETGGYEQYL. CDR3 coding DNA: TGTGCCAGCAGAGAGACAGGGGGCTACGAGCAGTACCTC.

There are many counts of this clonotype. This chain uses TRBV27 with TRBJ1-1; TRBD1 agrees at 8 bases. CDR1 is MNHEY and CDR2 is SMNVEV in the germline V gene (reference sequence). V lost 3 bases and J lost 5; bases outside the gene matches: 2. The CDR3 extends over 13 amino acids. CDR3 residues: CASSFQGATEAFF. In nucleotides, the CDR3 is TGTGCCAGCAGTTTCCAGGGGGCTACTGAAGCTTTCTTT.

This clonotype was seen repeatedly, ten times or more. The chain is built from TRBV3-1 and TRBJ2-3, with D uncertain. Per germline, CDR1 LGHDT and CDR2 YNNKEL (reference sequence). There are 18 residues in the CDR3. V was cut by 0 bases and J by 2 bases, with 18 bases left in between. DNA for the CDR3: TGTGCCAGCAGCCAAGATTTGCCCTTTTTTCGGATCACAGATACGCAGTATTTT. Its protein product is CASSQDLPFFRITDTQYF.

This clonotype came up many times. The gene calls are TRBV10-3 and TRBJ1-4; 11 bases align to TRBD1. This CDR3 comprises 16 residues. V gave up 6 bases and J gave up 7 bases; unmatched junction bases: 10. Germline V gene lookup returns CDR1 ENHRY and CDR2 SYGVKD. The CDR3 DNA sequence: TGTGCCATCAGGAGTGGGACAGGGGGTCGGGGTGAAAAACTGTTTTTT. Its translation is CAIRSGTGGRGEKLFF.

This clonotype was recorded many times. DNA of the CDR3: TGTGCCAGCACCCCCGGACTAGCGGTGAACACCGGGGAGCTGTTTTTT. Amino acid sequence: CASTPGLAVNTGELFF. The V call is TRBV12-3 or TRBV12-4, the J call TRBJ2-2; TRBD2 agrees at 10 bases. The CDR3 totals 16 residues. The V and J ends lost 7 bases and 1 base, in that order; junction bases with no gene match: 6.

This chain links TRBV3-1 with TRBJ2-3; 11 nucleotides line up with TRBD2. Trimming at V came to 2 bases and at J to 2 bases, leaving 3 bases not matched to a gene. The CDR3 covers 16 residues. Germline-derived CDR1 and CDR2 are LGHDT and YNNKEL (reference sequence). CDR3 sequence (DNA): TGTGCCAGCAGCCAACGGACTAGCGGGCCCACAGATACGCAGTATTTT. It specifies CASSQRTSGPTDTQYF.

The J gene is TRBJ2-6, the V gene TRBV9; TRBD2 might be the D (6 bases). With 4 bases removed from V and 0 bases from J, the gap between germline ends came to 11 bases. CDR3 length equals 16 residues. Germline V gene lookup returns CDR1 SGDLS and CDR2 YYNGEE. The CDR3 bases are TGTGCCAGCAGCTTGGGGACTGTCTCTGGGGCCAACGTCCTGACTTTC. It is translated as CASSLGTVSGANVLTF. The whole variable domain, remainder taken from reference TRBV9 and TRBJ2-6, is DSGVTQTPKHLITATGQRVTLRCSPRSGDLSVYWYQQSLDQGLQFLIQYYNGEERAKGNILERFSAQQFPDLHSELNLSSLELGDSALYFCASSLGTVSGANVLTFGAGSRLTVL.

This sequence joins TRBV29-1 and TRBJ1-2, with D perhaps matching TRBD1 (5 bases). The CDR3 length is 14 residues. Germline CDR1 SQVTM, CDR2 ANQGSEA. V lost 3 bases to trimming and J lost 1 base, with 12 bases between them. The CDR3 here is CSVEGGLNNYGYTF. The CDR3 nucleotides read TGCAGCGTTGAGGGGGGTTTAAATAACTATGGCTACACCTTC. Using reference TRBV29-1 and TRBJ1-2 for the parts outside the CDR3, the full variable domain is SAVISQKPSRDICQRGTSLTIQCQVDSQVTMMFWYRQQPGQSLTLIATANQGSEATYESGFVIDKFPISRPNLTFSTLTVSNMSPEDSSIYLCSVEGGLNNYGYTFGSGTRLTVV.

This clonotype was detected only a few times. V is TRBV7-9 and J is TRBJ2-5; 8 nucleotides align to TRBD1. The CDR3 sequence is 15 residues long. V was pared by 5 bases and J by 5 bases, with 10 bases of the junction left unmatched. In germline, CDR1 is SEHNR, CDR2 FQNEAQ (reference sequence). The chain's CDR3 is CASSRTRGPLETQYF. CDR3 sequence (DNA): TGTGCCAGCAGCCGAACCAGGGGGCCGTTGGAGACCCAGTACTTC.

This sequence joins TRBV27 and TRBJ1-6; 7 bases align to TRBD1. CDR3 length: 18 residues. V was pared by 0 bases and J by 4 bases, with 9 bases of the junction left unmatched. Looked up from germline, CDR1 is MNHEY and CDR2 is SMNVEV (reference sequence). The DNA for the CDR3 is TGTGCCAGCAGTTTATCGGCGACAGGGAGGAGATATAATTCACCCCTCCACTTT. It specifies CASSLSATGRRYNSPLHF.

This clonotype was recorded many times. The chain has TRBV30 and TRBJ1-1; TRBD1 agrees at 8 bases. This CDR3 region has 14 residues. From germline, CDR1 is GTSNPN and CDR2 SVGIG (reference sequence). V lost 4 bases to trimming and J lost 6 bases; unmatched junction nucleotides: 10. The CDR3 region is CAWTATYRGSEAFF. The CDR3, as DNA: TGTGCCTGGACCGCAACTTACAGGGGGTCTGAAGCTTTCTTT.

This clonotype was seen more than once but under ten times. The chain combines TRBV20-1 with TRBJ2-2; maybe TRBD2 (5 bases). With 3 bases removed from V and 3 bases from J, the gap between germline ends came to 14 bases. The length of the CDR3 is 15 residues. The germline gives CDR1 DFQATT, CDR2 SNEGSKA (reference sequence). CDR3 in amino acids: CSASGGWVDTGELFF. The CDR3, as DNA: TGCAGTGCTAGTGGAGGATGGGTTGACACCGGGGAGCTGTTTTTT.

Many counts were recorded for this clonotype. This sequence joins TRBV5-1 and TRBJ2-7, with D perhaps being TRBD1 or TRBD2 (5 bases each). This CDR3 comprises 15 residues. The V and J ends lost 4 bases and 1 base respectively, with 15 bases between them. Germline loops: CDR1 SGHRS, CDR2 YFSETQ. This chain's CDR3 is CASSPRDGKSYEQYF. The CDR3 DNA is TGCGCCAGCAGCCCCCGGGACGGGAAATCCTACGAGCAGTACTTC.

This clonotype was seen ten or more times. The rearrangement links TRBV2 to TRBJ2-5, with D maybe TRBD2 (6 bases). V was shortened by 5 bases and J by 0 bases, with 19 bases between the two germline ends. The CDR3 runs to 17 residues. Per the germline V gene, CDR1 is SNHLY and CDR2 is FYNNEI. In DNA form, the CDR3 reads TGTGCCAGCAGTACAGAAGACGGCGGGAAGTACCAAGAGACCCAGTACTTC. Residues: CASSTEDGGKYQETQYF.

The chain joins TRBV9 to TRBJ2-5; no clear D gene. The CDR3 extends over 14 amino acids. Germline values: CDR1 SGDLS, CDR2 YYNGEE. V dropped 3 bases and J dropped 5 bases, with 14 bases sitting between them. CDR3 protein: CASSDSPARETQYF. CDR3 bases: TGTGCCAGCAGCGACAGTCCTGCTCGGGAGACCCAGTACTTC.

The V call is TRBV7-9, the J call TRBJ2-3; 8 bases agree with TRBD1. After removal of 0 bases from V and 2 bases from J, the junction contained 7 bases not matched to a gene. Germline CDR1 is SEHNR and CDR2 is FQNEAQ (reference sequence). The length of the CDR3 is 17 residues. The CDR3 region is CASSLATGQGATDTQYF. In DNA form, the CDR3 reads TGTGCCAGCAGCTTAGCTACGGGTCAGGGGGCCACAGATACGCAGTATTTT.

The genes are TRBV24-1 and TRBJ2-1; no definite D call. The CDR3 is made up of 14 amino acids. Germline CDR1 and CDR2: KGHDR and SFDVKD. The V end was cut by 10 bases, the J end by 2 bases, with 14 bases between. DNA for the CDR3: TGTGCCACTTCTGACCTGAACCCCTACAATGAGCAGTTCTTC. Protein: CATSDLNPYNEQFF.

This clonotype was recorded a few times. The V call is TRBV6-1, the J call TRBJ1-5; no firm D call. CDR3 length: 18 amino acids. CDR1 MNHNS and CDR2 SASEGT come from the germline V gene. The V end lost 6 bases, the J end lost 4 bases, and 25 bases lay between the germline ends. The CDR3 is CASSRLPPGQVVNQPQHF. DNA of the CDR3: TGTGCCAGCAGCAGATTACCCCCAGGCCAGGTGGTAAATCAGCCCCAGCATTTT.